Described below is a single TCR beta chain sequence and its context. Its recognized antigen is unknown. No much larger clonotype is one base removed from it; base qualities were not supplied. The sample is drawn from a study of T cell responses to AZD1222 COVID-19 vaccine (dated by TCRdb to the early 2020s). Broadly, across the study: A total of under 250 trial participants underwent TCR sequencing, of whom approximately 200 had received two doses of AZD1222 and around 25 had received two doses of the MenACWY control vaccine. Trial participants were enrolled by age into 18-55, 56-69 and 70-plus year subgroups, with approximately 160, 26 and 62 TCR-sequenced participants respectively.

General study outcomes and caveats: No day 14 peak-response samples were available, so repertoires were characterized only after the peak T cell response. In the small 56-69-year group, the increase in depth fell short of significance, most likely because of low power. Conclusions about previously exposed vaccinees are limited, since just five or six AZD1222 recipients were seropositive for SARS-CoV-2 at baseline. Most participants were white British and females outnumbered males, and the authors suggested that clonal diversity may have been underestimated. Reportedly, close to half of the unique spike-specific TCRs recognized epitopes lying outside the regions that are mutated in the B.1.351 and B.1.1.7 variants. The whole spike protein was spanned by vaccine-associated CD4 TCRs, and dominant responses were seen in regions 160-218 and 743-854. Spike-specific TCR breadth and depth rose significantly after two AZD1222 doses compared with day 0 and with MenACWY recipients.

The CDR3 regions of human TCRbeta chains were subjected to immunosequencing. Per the authors' processing: Repertoire TCRs were checked for matches against a reference library of SARS-CoV-2-specific TCRs that had been generated using the MIRA antigen-specificity platform. Breadth meant the fraction of unique TCRs that were SARS-CoV-2-associated, whereas depth meant the fraction of total T cells that were SARS-CoV-2-associated. Using the MIRA data, every spike-specific TCR was mapped to the spike region that the TCR reacted to and assigned to either a CD4 or a CD8 class. Log10-transformed breadth and depth values were compared by one-way ANOVA with Sidak's multiple comparisons tests. Here the immuneACCESS table is served through TCRdb, limited to in-frame sequences with V and J called. Missing clones are a known gap in these copies; in checked studies unresolved V genes cover under half, and the rest lacks a known reason. V, J and clone size derive from that table, while D and trimming were established from the DNA sequence. The sample profile shows more than 95,000 clones; 90% of them were found once. The ten largest clones take up nearly 4.5% of the sample.

In light of the paper, this sample's time point label describes: baseline before first vaccination. This sample's treatment or condition label indicates: meningococcal conjugate vaccine given as trial control. Vaccinee samples came from UK trials COV001 and COV002, including a single-blind randomized controlled phase 2/3 trial of AZD1222 (ChAdOx1 nCoV-19) in healthy adults. Trial participant PBMC samples were collected at day 0 and day 28 after the second dose for TCRbeta chain sequencing. The CDR3 spans 16 residues, from the cysteine through the phenylalanine. The only DNA kept is the CDR3, 48 bases in frame from the first base. CDR1 and CDR2 were assigned from the germline V gene as SGHTA and FQGNSA. V and J are trimmed by 5 bases and 9 bases, and the gene matches miss 10 bases of the junction.

The V and J genes are TRBV7-2 and TRBJ2-1, and TRBD2 matches 13 of the central bases. This receptor was taken from an adult in good health. Sequencing used peripheral blood, obtained on day 0 of MenACWY control vaccination. The CDR3 reads CASSRSTSGGSVEQFF. The sequenced DNA: TGTGCCAGCAGCCGCTCGACTAGCGGGGGGAGTGTTGAGCAGTTCTTC.